The 20 T cell receptor beta chains in this list originate from one sample, sequenced in a study of blood T cells in healthy people across ages. Primers used in a second PCR of about 6 to 11 cycles were a sample-barcoded 5' primer and a J-beta primer mix. TCRdb reprocessed the 5' RACE reads via MiXCR and lists one record per CDR3 protein. The table records roughly 860,000 distinct CDR3 sequences, 62% of them present only once. Sequencing was carried out using blood. The receptors derive from a man aged 25-45 years in good health.

About this clonotype: Germline and junction disagree at one end, which may indicate a read error. This chain joins TRBV29-1 and TRBJ2-7; D is unclear. CDR1 SQVTM and CDR2 ANQGSEA come from the germline V gene. The CDR3 is made up of 11 amino acids. The CDR3 loop reads CSVVMGYELYF. The CDR3 DNA follows: TGCAGCGTTGTAATGGGCTACGAGCTGTACTTC.

As regards this clonotype: A much larger clone is a single base away; this may be a read error. This chain joins TRBV7-2 and TRBJ2-1; weak D call: TRBD2 (5 bases). Germline values: CDR1 SGHTA, CDR2 FQGNSA. V dropped 5 bases and J dropped 6 bases, with 17 bases sitting between them. The CDR3 consists of 15 residues. This CDR3 is CTSSPRAVRGNEQFF. CDR3 DNA: TGTACCAGCAGCCCGAGGGCCGTTCGGGGCAATGAGCAGTTCTTC.

The V and J genes are TRBV6-2 or TRBV6-3 and TRBJ2-7; 9 bases fit TRBD1. CDR3 length equals 15 residues. With V trimmed by 6 bases and J by 3 bases, 9 bases remained unmatched. Germline V gives CDR1 MNHEY, CDR2 SVGEGT. The DNA of the CDR3 is TGTGCCAGCAGCTCAACGGGACAGGGAAACTACGAGCAGTACTTC. This translates into CASSSTGQGNYEQYF.

This clonotype has more than one count but fewer than ten. The J gene is TRBJ2-1, the V gene TRBV5-1; D is perhaps TRBD2 (6 bases). The CDR3 loop spans 15 amino acids. Germline V gene data show CDR1 as SGHRS and CDR2 as YFSETQ. Trimming removed 3 bases at V and 8 bases at J, with 18 bases between. This chain's CDR3 is CASSYQPWRADEQFF. The CDR3 nucleotides are TGCGCCAGCAGCTACCAACCCTGGAGGGCGGATGAGCAGTTCTTC.

The rearrangement links TRBV29-1 to TRBJ2-1; D ambiguous. The J call is in doubt because the DNA end fits TRBJ2-7 better. Germline lookup yields CDR1 SQVTM and CDR2 ANQGSEA. The CDR3 contains 12 residues. The CDR3 is CSVEETYNEQYF. The CDR3 DNA reads as TGCAGCGTTGAAGAGACATACAATGAGCAGTACTTC.

The chain couples TRBV10-3 to TRBJ1-1; D uncertain. Germline CDR1 reads ENHRY; CDR2 reads SYGVKD. Trimming removed 0 bases from V and 1 base from J, with 9 bases in between. The CDR3 length is 15 residues. The CDR3 loop reads CAISESRSRNTEAFF. In DNA form, the CDR3 reads TGTGCCATCAGTGAGTCACGGAGCAGGAACACTGAAGCTTTCTTT.

J is TRBJ2-5 and V is TRBV6-1, with 7 positions matching TRBD2. The V segment lost 6 bases and the J segment 5 bases; nucleotides outside the gene matches: 18. This CDR3 has 17 residues. The V gene's germline CDR1 is MNHNS and CDR2 SASEGT. Here the CDR3 DNA reads TGTGCCAGCAGCTGGAGCGGGACGCCGGAATTGGGGGAGACCCAGTACTTC. It is translated as CASSWSGTPELGETQYF.

This clonotype has a handful of counts. This chain joins TRBV20-1 and TRBJ2-5; D tentatively reads TRBD1 or TRBD2 (6 bases each). V was trimmed by 3 bases and J by 4 bases, leaving 15 bases between them. The CDR3 is made up of 14 amino acids. Germline CDR1 reads DFQATT; CDR2 reads SNEGSKA (reference sequence). Here the CDR3 reads CSARGGREGETQYF. The CDR3 region has the DNA TGCAGTGCTAGGGGGGGCAGGGAAGGAGAGACCCAGTACTTC.

This clonotype was counted between two and nine times. This chain links TRBV29-1 with TRBJ1-2, with TRBD1 as a possible D gene (6 bases). There are 12 residues in the CDR3. V lost 0 bases and J lost 8, with 10 bases in between. CDR1 is SQVTM, CDR2 ANQGSEA, per germline. CDR3: CSVEEGAGGYTF. In DNA form, the CDR3 reads TGCAGCGTTGAAGAGGGGGCAGGAGGCTACACCTTC.

V gene TRBV10-3 combines with J gene TRBJ1-6, with TRBD1 matching 9 bases. This CDR3 has 19 amino acids. Germline assignment: CDR1 ENHRY and CDR2 SYGVKD. V trimming: 2 bases; J trimming: 0 bases; junction bases outside the gene matches: 8. The CDR3 is CAISEPTGTGSSYNSPLHF. The CDR3 bases are TGTGCCATCAGTGAGCCAACGGGGACAGGGAGCTCCTATAATTCACCCCTCCACTTT.

This clonotype was seen a handful of times. The chain employs TRBV27 and TRBJ1-1, with 8 bases aligning to TRBD1. Germline loops: CDR1 MNHEY, CDR2 SMNVEV (reference sequence). This CDR3 is built from 13 residues. The junction had 4 bases not matched to a gene; V was cut back by 5 bases and J by 5 bases. CDR3 region: CASSPGGWTEAFF. CDR3 sequence (DNA): TGTGCCAGCAGTCCAGGGGGCTGGACTGAAGCTTTCTTT.

The V call is TRBV15, the J call TRBJ2-7; maybe TRBD1 (7 bases). The J call is in doubt because the DNA end fits TRBJ2-5 better. The CDR3 totals 16 residues. The germline CDR1 and CDR2 sequences are LNHNV and YYDKDF (reference sequence). CDR3 coding DNA: TGTGCCACCAGCAGGGCTCACAGGGGTGGAGGGGAGACCCAGTACTTC. This sequence encodes CATSRAHRGGGETQYF.

The chain carries TRBV29-1 and TRBJ2-1, with TRBD2 identical over 16 bases. V gave up 7 bases and J gave up 7 bases; unmatched junction bases: 16. From germline, CDR1 is SQVTM and CDR2 ANQGSEA. The length of the CDR3 is 18 residues. CDR3 loop: CSAQFPGLAGGPINEQFF. CDR3 in DNA: TGCAGCGCCCAATTCCCGGGACTAGCGGGGGGGCCAATAAATGAGCAGTTCTTC.

A note on this clonotype: Given a much more abundant clone one base away, this may be a read error. The rearrangement joins TRBV7-2 to TRBJ2-1, with 8 bases that match TRBD1. This CDR3 is 15 amino acids long. The germline V gene has CDR1 SGHTA and CDR2 FQGNSA. The DNA for the CDR3 is TGTGCCAGCAGCTTCGACAGGGGCGGTCACAATAAGCAGTTCTTC. It translates to CASSFDRGGHNKQFF.

Many counts were recorded for this clonotype. The chain employs TRBV20-1 and TRBJ2-1; perhaps TRBD2 as D (6 bases). CDR1 is DFQATT, CDR2 SNEGSKA, per germline (reference sequence). The CDR3 has 14 residues. Deletions cut 4 bases from V and 7 bases from J, with 17 bases between. CDR3 region: CSATSDTIRNEQFF. In DNA, the CDR3 is TGCAGTGCTACTAGCGATACTATTAGGAATGAGCAGTTCTTC.

The chain links TRBV7-3 to TRBJ2-7; unclear D gene. The CDR3 consists of 12 residues. V shed 5 bases and J shed 3 bases, with 8 bases lying between them. Germline V gene lookup returns CDR1 SGHTA and CDR2 FQGTGA. The CDR3 here is CASSPPVYEQYF. The DNA of the CDR3 is TGTGCCAGCAGCCCCCCAGTCTACGAGCAGTACTTC. The whole variable domain, filled in from reference TRBV7-3 and TRBJ2-7, reads GAGVSQTPSNKVTEKGKYVELRCDPISGHTALYWYRQSLGQGPEFLIYFQGTGAADDSGLPNDRFFAVRPEGSVSTLKIQRTERGDSAVYLCASSPPVYEQYFGPGTRLTVT.

V gene TRBV7-2 combines with J gene TRBJ2-1; no clear D gene. Trimming pared 3 bases from V and 1 base from J, leaving 10 bases between. CDR3 size: 15 residues. From germline, CDR1 is SGHTA and CDR2 FQGNSA. CDR3 coding DNA: TGTGCCAGCAGCTTCCTATTGCCTTCCTACAATGAGCAGTTCTTC. This encodes CASSFLLPSYNEQFF.

V gene TRBV4-2 combines with J gene TRBJ2-1; 10 positions agree with TRBD2. Trimming at V came to 6 bases and at J to 0 bases, leaving 5 bases not matched to a gene. Germline V lookup: CDR1 LGHNA, CDR2 YNFKEQ. The CDR3 has 16 residues. In DNA form, the CDR3 reads TGTGCCAGCAGGTTCTCTAGCGGGGGCTCCTACAATGAGCAGTTCTTC. Translating gives CASRFSSGGSYNEQFF.

This clonotype was observed a few times. This chain joins TRBV4-3 and TRBJ2-5; 9 nucleotides agree with TRBD2. V was clipped by 0 bases and J by 5 bases; unmatched bases: 10. The CDR3 length is 17 residues. The germline V gene encodes CDR1 LGHNA and CDR2 YSLEER. In nucleotides, the CDR3 is TGCGCCAGCAGCCAAGAGATTGGTGCGGGGGGGAGGGAGACCCAGTACTTC. Protein: CASSQEIGAGGRETQYF.

Notes on this clonotype: Just one base apart from a much larger clone, this may be a read error. The chain links TRBV7-2 to TRBJ1-2; D is ambiguous. This CDR3 region has 15 residues. Germline-derived CDR1 and CDR2 are SGHTA and FQGNSA. Here the CDR3 reads CASSLIRSANYSYTF. In DNA, the CDR3 is TGTGCCAGCAGCTTAATCAGGTCTGCTAACTATAGCTACACCTTC.